The rows below give T cell receptor beta chains drawn from one sample of a study of shared T cell receptors in the human thymus. Sequenced by immunoSEQ multiplex PCR; TCRdb stores in-frame clones only, minus some. Found here are 640,000 or so clones, more than 75% of them singletons; the top ten hold 0.0094%. Another study also made use of these data, one on human thymus T cells.

Sequenced: thymocytes. These receptors were obtained from a boy under two years old with a congenital heart defect. Each CDR3 is given with its conserved first and last residue. Fields, in order: clone size, D gene, CDR3 length, J gene, V gene, CDR3 DNA, CDR3 protein. D genes are given only for firm matches. Size is omitted from some rows. Given values are once, few, many or a class for expanded clones.

size: .; D: .; length: 15; J: TRBJ1-4; V: TRBV2; DNA: TGTGCCAGCAGTATCATTACAGCAACTAATGAAAAACTGTTTTTT; CDR3: CASSIITATNEKLFF
size: .; D: TRBD1; length: 15; J: TRBJ1-4; V: TRBV4-3; DNA: TGCGCCAGCAGCCAAGCCCGGGACAGCAAGGAAAAACTGTTTTTT; CDR3: CASSQARDSKEKLFF
size: .; D: .; length: 19; J: TRBJ2-4; V: TRBV27; DNA: TGTGCCAGCAGTGCCTTCCCGGGCTGGGGGCGGAGGATCGAAAACATTCAGTACTTC; CDR3: CASSAFPGWGRRIENIQYF
size: .; D: .; length: 13; J: TRBJ2-1; V: TRBV4-2; DNA: TGTGCCAGCAGCGCCAGGGGACACAATGAGCAGTTCTTC; CDR3: CASSARGHNEQFF
size: .; D: .; length: 16; J: TRBJ2-3; V: TRBV4-2; DNA: TGTGCCAGCAGCCAAGACCGGGGAATGGGGACAGATACGCAGTATTTT; CDR3: CASSQDRGMGTDTQYF
size: .; D: TRBD1; length: 17; J: TRBJ1-6; V: TRBV4-3; DNA: TGCGCCAGCAGCCAAGCAATACAACAGGGGCATAATTCACCCCTCCACTTT; CDR3: CASSQAIQQGHNSPLHF
size: .; D: .; length: 14; J: TRBJ1-4; V: TRBV30; DNA: TGTGCCTGGGGGGTACGCGGGCGGAATGAAAAACTGTTTTTT; CDR3: CAWGVRGRNEKLFF
size: .; D: .; length: 17; J: TRBJ1-2; V: TRBV9; DNA: TGTGCCAGCAGCGTAGATCCGGGTCAAGATTCGAACTATGGCTACACCTTC; CDR3: CASSVDPGQDSNYGYTF
size: .; D: TRBD1; length: 17; J: TRBJ1-4; V: TRBV5-1; DNA: TGCGCCAGCAGCCCCCCCACCGGGACAGGGACTAATGAAAAACTGTTTTTT; CDR3: CASSPPTGTGTNEKLFF
size: .; D: TRBD1; length: 17; J: TRBJ1-5; V: TRBV7-2; DNA: TGTGCCAGCAGCTTATTGGTGACAGGGGATAGCAATCAGCCCCAGCATTTT; CDR3: CASSLLVTGDSNQPQHF
size: .; D: TRBD1; length: 16; J: TRBJ2-3; V: TRBV11-2; DNA: TGTGCCAGCAGCTTCGCCGACAGGGGCCTCACAGATACGCAGTATTTT; CDR3: CASSFADRGLTDTQYF
size: .; D: .; length: 17; J: TRBJ1-6; V: TRBV4-3; DNA: TGCGCCAGCAGCCGATCCTTCCGGGACAAATATAATTCACCCCTCCACTTT; CDR3: CASSRSFRDKYNSPLHF
size: few; D: .; length: 12; J: TRBJ2-7; V: TRBV28; DNA: TGTGCCAGCAGTTTATCCGGGGACGAGCAGTACTTC; CDR3: CASSLSGDEQYF
size: once; D: TRBD2; length: 17; J: TRBJ2-2; V: TRBV7-3; DNA: TGTGCCAGCAGCTTAGCTCCCCTAGCGGGGGTATCAGGGGAGCTGTTTTTT; CDR3: CASSLAPLAGVSGELFF
size: .; D: TRBD1; length: 13; J: TRBJ2-7; V: TRBV28; DNA: TGTGCCAGCAGTGAGGGACAGCATTACGAGCAGTACTTC; CDR3: CASSEGQHYEQYF
size: .; D: .; length: 17; J: TRBJ1-6; V: TRBV7-2; DNA: TGTGCCAGCAGCTTAGAGGGGGGGACAATGGAGAATTCACCCCTCCACTTT; CDR3: CASSLEGGTMENSPLHF
size: once; D: TRBD2; length: 15; J: TRBJ2-5; V: TRBV5-4; DNA: TGTGCCAGCAGCTTGCCTAGCGGGGCCTCAGAGACCCAGTACTTC; CDR3: CASSLPSGASETQYF
size: .; D: TRBD2; length: 15; J: TRBJ2-3; V: TRBV7-2; DNA: TGTGCCAGCCGACTAGCGGGAGTAGGCACAGATACGCAGTATTTT; CDR3: CASRLAGVGTDTQYF
size: .; D: .; length: 18; J: TRBJ2-7; V: TRBV28; DNA: TGTGCCAGCAGTTTACCCAATCGGGGCAGGGGTGGATTATACGAGCAGTACTTC; CDR3: CASSLPNRGRGGLYEQYF
size: .; D: .; length: 14; J: TRBJ2-1; V: TRBV7-2; DNA: TGTGCCAGCACCGTGGCCCAAGAGGTCAATGAGCAGTTCTTC; CDR3: CASTVAQEVNEQFF
size: .; D: TRBD2; length: 12; J: TRBJ2-7; V: TRBV10-3; DNA: TGTGCCATCAGTCAAACTAGCGACGAGCAGTACTTC; CDR3: CAISQTSDEQYF
size: .; D: .; length: 14; J: TRBJ2-1; V: TRBV5-3; DNA: TGTGCCAGAAGCCTCAGACAAACCTACAATGAGCAGTTCTTC; CDR3: CARSLRQTYNEQFF
size: .; D: TRBD1; length: 19; J: TRBJ2-7; V: TRBV5-1; DNA: TGCGCCAGCAGCTTGGAACCGGGTGCCGCCGGGACAGGGAACGGCGAGCAGTACTTC; CDR3: CASSLEPGAAGTGNGEQYF
size: .; D: .; length: 19; J: TRBJ2-2; V: TRBV11-2; DNA: TGTGCCAGCAGCTTAGATAAGGGTCTGGCGGGGACGAACACCGGGGAGCTGTTTTTT; CDR3: CASSLDKGLAGTNTGELFF
size: .; D: .; length: 13; J: TRBJ2-7; V: TRBV27; DNA: TGTGCCAGCAGTCAGACAGGATCCTACGAGCAGTACTTC; CDR3: CASSQTGSYEQYF
size: .; D: .; length: 13; J: TRBJ2-2; V: TRBV11-3; DNA: TGTGCCAGCAGCTTAGATCCTCCCGGGGAGCTGTTTTTT; CDR3: CASSLDPPGELFF
size: few; D: TRBD1; length: 16; J: TRBJ1-2; V: TRBV11-2; DNA: TGTGCCAGCAGCTTTTATGGGACAGGGGCGCGGAGTGGCTACACCTTC; CDR3: CASSFYGTGARSGYTF
size: .; D: .; length: 15; J: TRBJ1-5; V: TRBV5-4; DNA: TGTGCCAGCAGCTTGGGAGCCGCGGGCAATCAGCCCCAGCATTTT; CDR3: CASSLGAAGNQPQHF
size: .; D: .; length: 18; J: TRBJ1-5; V: TRBV2; DNA: TGTGCCAGCAGCCGGACGCGGTGGGGGGACGACAATGATCAGCCCCAGCATTTT; CDR3: CASSRTRWGDDNDQPQHF
size: .; D: TRBD1; length: 21; J: TRBJ2-3; V: TRBV28; DNA: TGTGCCAGCAGTTTCAACGCCGCAACCGACAGGGGGTCCTTTCACACAGATACGCAGTATTTT; CDR3: CASSFNAATDRGSFHTDTQYF
size: .; D: TRBD2; length: 15; J: TRBJ2-7; V: TRBV7-8; DNA: TGTGCCAGCAGCTTATCGGGGGGGTACTCCTACGAGCAGTACTTC; CDR3: CASSLSGGYSYEQYF
size: .; D: .; length: 15; J: TRBJ2-2; V: TRBV18; DNA: TGTGCCAGCTCAGACGGGGGGCCTGGAACCGGGGAGCTGTTTTTT; CDR3: CASSDGGPGTGELFF
size: .; D: TRBD2; length: 19; J: TRBJ2-3; V: TRBV11-2; DNA: TGTGCCAGCAGCTCCAACACCCAAATACGACTAGCCTCCACAGATACGCAGTATTTT; CDR3: CASSSNTQIRLASTDTQYF
size: few; D: TRBD1; length: 15; J: TRBJ1-3; V: TRBV6-1; DNA: TGTGCCAGCAGTGGTAGACAGGGTCCTGGAAACACCATATATTTT; CDR3: CASSGRQGPGNTIYF
size: .; D: TRBD2; length: 23; J: TRBJ2-1; V: TRBV28; DNA: TGTGCCAGCAGTTTTCACCCTAGCGGCTCGGTTCTCCCCGGAGGGAGCCCCTACAATGAGCAGTTCTTC; CDR3: CASSFHPSGSVLPGGSPYNEQFF
size: .; D: .; length: 16; J: TRBJ1-1; V: TRBV27; DNA: TGTGCCAGCAGTCCCGGCCAGCGGCAGGCGAACACTGAAGCTTTCTTT; CDR3: CASSPGQRQANTEAFF
size: once; D: .; length: 16; J: TRBJ1-1; V: TRBV6-5; DNA: TGTGCCAGCAGTTACCTTACAGCCGGTGGGAACACTGAAGCTTTCTTT; CDR3: CASSYLTAGGNTEAFF
size: .; D: .; length: 16; J: TRBJ2-1; V: TRBV4-3; DNA: TGCGCCAGCAGCCAACAGTGGGGGCCCCTTGGTGACGAGCAGTTCTTC; CDR3: CASSQQWGPLGDEQFF
size: .; D: .; length: 13; J: TRBJ2-3; V: TRBV5-6; DNA: TGTGCCAGCAGCTTCCGCGCTGCAGATACGCAGTATTTT; CDR3: CASSFRAADTQYF
size: .; D: TRBD2; length: 15; J: TRBJ2-1; V: TRBV2; DNA: TGTGCCAGCAGCCGGTCGGGGGGGCCGGCTAATGAGCAGTTCTTC; CDR3: CASSRSGGPANEQFF
size: .; D: TRBD2; length: 15; J: TRBJ2-1; V: TRBV6-1; DNA: TGTGCCAGCAAATCGACTAGCGGGAGGCACAATGAGCAGTTCTTC; CDR3: CASKSTSGRHNEQFF
size: .; D: TRBD1; length: 13; J: TRBJ2-7; V: TRBV27; DNA: TGTGCCAGTGCCGGGACAGTATCCTACGAGCAGTACTTC; CDR3: CASAGTVSYEQYF
size: .; D: TRBD2; length: 17; J: TRBJ2-5; V: TRBV5-6; DNA: TGTGCCAGCAGCTTGGCCGGGGGTCTAGCGGGACAAGAGACCCAGTACTTC; CDR3: CASSLAGGLAGQETQYF
size: .; D: TRBD2; length: 16; J: TRBJ2-2; V: TRBV27; DNA: TGTGCCAGCGGAACCTTAGCGGGACAGAACACCGGGGAGCTGTTTTTT; CDR3: CASGTLAGQNTGELFF
size: .; D: TRBD2; length: 17; J: TRBJ2-1; V: TRBV28; DNA: TGTGCCAGCAGTTCCCCCCGGGAGCGGGAGGGCCTCAATGAGCAGTTCTTC; CDR3: CASSSPREREGLNEQFF
size: .; D: TRBD2; length: 18; J: TRBJ2-2; V: TRBV11-2; DNA: TGTGCCAGCAGCTCGGGACTAGCGGAGCCGGGGGGGGCCGGGGAGCTGTTTTTT; CDR3: CASSSGLAEPGGAGELFF
size: .; D: .; length: 18; J: TRBJ2-2; V: TRBV12-2; DNA: TGTGCAAGTCGCTCCCAAAAACCCGACAGGGTGGGCACCGGGGAGCTGTTTTTT; CDR3: CASRSQKPDRVGTGELFF
size: .; D: TRBD2; length: 17; J: TRBJ2-7; V: TRBV6-1; DNA: TGTGCCAGCAGTGTATTGACTAGCGGGAACAGATCCTACGAGCAGTACTTC; CDR3: CASSVLTSGNRSYEQYF
size: .; D: .; length: 16; J: TRBJ2-2; V: TRBV10-3; DNA: TGTGCCATCAGTGAGAGAGGACATACGCCTCGAGGGGAGCTGTTTTTT; CDR3: CAISERGHTPRGELFF
size: once; D: .; length: 14; J: TRBJ1-4; V: TRBV7-8; DNA: TGTGCCAGCAGCTTACGGGGGGAGGATGAAAAACTGTTTTTT; CDR3: CASSLRGEDEKLFF
size: .; D: TRBD2; length: 18; J: TRBJ2-1; V: TRBV7-6; DNA: TGTGCCAGCAGCCTAGGACTAGCGGGGACTTACAACTACAATGAGCAGTTCTTC; CDR3: CASSLGLAGTYNYNEQFF